The text below deals with one TCR beta chain. What it binds is not known. This specimen comes from a study of OX40 agonist ivuxolimab in advanced cancers. As for the study in general: The patients got ivuxolimab, which is an agonistic anti-OX40 (CD134) antibody.

Regarding the study as a whole: The study observed clonal expansion of CD4+ and CD8+ blood T cells by week 6 at 0.1 to 3.0 mg/kg.

The germline V gene has CDR1 SEHNR and CDR2 FQNEAQ (reference sequence). V lost 4 bases to trimming and J lost 6 bases, with 18 bases between them. The CDR3 has 15 residues. The repertoire was sequenced with immunoSEQ multiplex PCR; TCRdb's copy has only in-frame clones and lacks some. The sample yields around 57,000 clones, roughly 90% seen once. The receptor's source is an adult with an advanced solid tumor such as melanoma, head and neck, liver or kidney cancer. J is TRBJ1-2 and V is TRBV7-9; no clear D gene. The source was CD4+ or CD8+ T cells sorted from blood, collected in a trial of the OX40 agonist ivuxolimab. CDR3 sequence (DNA): TGTGCCAGCAGCTCCATTATCACAAGGACCGATGGCTACACCTTC. Its protein is CASSSIITRTDGYTF.